This T cell receptor (beta chain) was sequenced during a study of graft-versus-host responses after intestinal transplantation. Study-level background: The study gave all recipients anti-thymocyte globulin induction, then tacrolimus and steroids for roughly 3 years.

General study points: GvH clones appeared in recipient marrow, some first in ileum or blood.

Notes on this clone: Its antigen is not identified.

Trimming took 6 bases from V and 5 from J; bases not matched to a gene: 6. The germline V gene encodes CDR1 SQVTM and CDR2 ANQGSEA. The CDR3 has 12 amino acids. Method: immunoSEQ multiplex PCR; TCRdb's copy keeps in-frame clones and lacks some. The repertoire has more than 45,000 clones, about 90% of them found once; the top ten carry approximately 2.7%. This specimen consisted of PBMCs, obtained about 120 days after intestinal transplantation. The rearrangement uses TRBV29-1 and TRBJ1-1; TRBD1 aligns across 7 bases. The source of this sequence is a human patient who received an intestinal transplant, so some T cells may come from the graft donor. The CDR3 sequence: CSVTGTATEAFF. CDR3 sequence (DNA): TGCAGCGTGACCGGGACAGCTACTGAAGCTTTCTTT.